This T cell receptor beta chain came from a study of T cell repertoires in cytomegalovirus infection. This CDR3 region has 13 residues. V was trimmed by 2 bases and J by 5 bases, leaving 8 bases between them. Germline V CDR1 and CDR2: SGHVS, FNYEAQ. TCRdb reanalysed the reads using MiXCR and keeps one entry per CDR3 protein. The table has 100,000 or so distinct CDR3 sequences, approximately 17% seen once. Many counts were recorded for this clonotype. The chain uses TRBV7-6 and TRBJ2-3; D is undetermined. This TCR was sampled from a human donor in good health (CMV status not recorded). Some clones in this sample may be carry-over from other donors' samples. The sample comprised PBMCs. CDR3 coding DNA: TGTGCCAGCAGCTTAAGCGAAGGAGATACGCAGTATTTT. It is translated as CASSLSEGDTQYF. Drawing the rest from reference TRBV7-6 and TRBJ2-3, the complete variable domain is GAGVSQSPRYKVTKRGQDVALRCDPISGHVSLYWYRQALGQGPEFLTYFNYEAQQDKSGLPNDRFSAERPEGSISTLTIQRTEQRDSAMYRCASSLSEGDTQYFGPGTRLTVL.